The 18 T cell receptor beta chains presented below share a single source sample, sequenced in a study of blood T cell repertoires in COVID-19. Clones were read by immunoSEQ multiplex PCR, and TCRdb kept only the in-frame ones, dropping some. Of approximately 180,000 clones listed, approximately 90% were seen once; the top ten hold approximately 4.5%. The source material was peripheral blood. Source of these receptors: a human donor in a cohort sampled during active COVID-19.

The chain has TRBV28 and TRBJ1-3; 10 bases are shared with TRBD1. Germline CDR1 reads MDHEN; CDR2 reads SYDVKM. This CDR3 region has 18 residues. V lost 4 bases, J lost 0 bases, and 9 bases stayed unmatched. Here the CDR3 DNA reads TGTGCCAGCAGTTCTGCGGGTAGGACAGGGGGCTCTGGAAACACCATATATTTT. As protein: CASSSAGRTGGSGNTIYF.

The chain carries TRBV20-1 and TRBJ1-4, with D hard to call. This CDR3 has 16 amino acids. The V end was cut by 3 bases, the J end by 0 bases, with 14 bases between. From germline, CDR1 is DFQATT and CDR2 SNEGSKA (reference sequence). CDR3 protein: CSASPTLSPTNEKLFF. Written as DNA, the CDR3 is TGCAGTGCTAGTCCCACCCTTAGTCCAACTAATGAAAAACTGTTTTTT.

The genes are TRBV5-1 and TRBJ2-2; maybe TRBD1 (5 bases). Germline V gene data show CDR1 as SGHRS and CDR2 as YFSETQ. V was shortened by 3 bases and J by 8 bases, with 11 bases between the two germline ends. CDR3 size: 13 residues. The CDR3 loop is CASSSRVSGELFF. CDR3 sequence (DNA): TGCGCCAGCAGCTCCAGGGTGTCTGGGGAGCTGTTTTTT.

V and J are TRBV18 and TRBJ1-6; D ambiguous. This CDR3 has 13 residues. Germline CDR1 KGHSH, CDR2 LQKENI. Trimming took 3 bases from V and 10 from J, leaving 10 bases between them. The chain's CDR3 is CASSPQDGSPLHF. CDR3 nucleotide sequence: TGTGCCAGCTCACCGCAGGATGGCTCACCCCTCCACTTT. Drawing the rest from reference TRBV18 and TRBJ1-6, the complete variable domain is NAGVMQNPRHLVRRRGQEARLRCSPMKGHSHVYWYRQLPEEGLKFMVYLQKENIIDESGMPKERFSAEFPKEGPSILRIQQVVRGDSAAYFCASSPQDGSPLHFGNGTRLTVT.

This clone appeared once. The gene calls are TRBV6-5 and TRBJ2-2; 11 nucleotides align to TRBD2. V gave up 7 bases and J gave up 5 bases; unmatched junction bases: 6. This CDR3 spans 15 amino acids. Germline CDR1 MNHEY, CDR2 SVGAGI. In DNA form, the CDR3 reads TGTGCCAGCAAAAGGGCTAGCGGGAGGACCGGGGAGCTGTTTTTT. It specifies CASKRASGRTGELFF.

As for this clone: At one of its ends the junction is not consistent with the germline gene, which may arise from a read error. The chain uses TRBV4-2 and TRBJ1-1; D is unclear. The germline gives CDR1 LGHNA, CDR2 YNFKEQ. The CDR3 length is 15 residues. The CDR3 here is CASSQDRGLNAEAFF. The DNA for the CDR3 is TGTGCCAGCAGCCAAGATCGAGGGTTGAACGCTGAAGCTTTCTTT.

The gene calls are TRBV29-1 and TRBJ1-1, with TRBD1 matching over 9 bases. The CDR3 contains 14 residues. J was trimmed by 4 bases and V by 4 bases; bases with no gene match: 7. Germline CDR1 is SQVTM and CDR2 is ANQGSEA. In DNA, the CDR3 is TGCAGCGTTGTACGGGACAGGGTGGGCACTGAAGCTTTCTTT. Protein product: CSVVRDRVGTEAFF.

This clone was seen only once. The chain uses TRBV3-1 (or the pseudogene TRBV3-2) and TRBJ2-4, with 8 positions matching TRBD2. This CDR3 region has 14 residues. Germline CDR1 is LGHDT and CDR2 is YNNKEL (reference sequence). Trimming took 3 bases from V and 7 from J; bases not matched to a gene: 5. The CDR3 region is CASSHGGAGNIQYF. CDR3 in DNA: TGTGCCAGCAGCCACGGGGGGGCAGGGAACATTCAGTACTTC.

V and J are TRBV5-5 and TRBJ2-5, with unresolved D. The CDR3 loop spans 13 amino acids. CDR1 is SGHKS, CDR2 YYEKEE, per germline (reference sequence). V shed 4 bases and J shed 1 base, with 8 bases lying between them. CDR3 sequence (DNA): TGTGCCAGCAGCCCCACCGGCCAAGAGACCCAGTACTTC. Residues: CASSPTGQETQYF.

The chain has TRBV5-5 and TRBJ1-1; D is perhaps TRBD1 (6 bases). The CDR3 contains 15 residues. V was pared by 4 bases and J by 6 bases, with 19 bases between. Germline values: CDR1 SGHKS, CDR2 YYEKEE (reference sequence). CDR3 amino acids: CASSGQQGIPSEAFF. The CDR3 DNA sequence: TGTGCCAGCAGCGGCCAACAGGGAATCCCCTCTGAAGCTTTCTTT.

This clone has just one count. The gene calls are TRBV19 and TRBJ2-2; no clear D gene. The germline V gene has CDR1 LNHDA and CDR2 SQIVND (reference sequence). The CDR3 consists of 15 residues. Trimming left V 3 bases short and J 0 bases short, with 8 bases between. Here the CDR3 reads CASSIVSTNTGELFF. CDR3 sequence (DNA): TGTGCCAGTAGTATCGTCAGTACGAACACCGGGGAGCTGTTTTTT.

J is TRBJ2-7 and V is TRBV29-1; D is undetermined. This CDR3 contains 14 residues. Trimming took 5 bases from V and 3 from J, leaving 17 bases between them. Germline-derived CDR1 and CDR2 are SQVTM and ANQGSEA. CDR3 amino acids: CSVIAPHSDYEQYF. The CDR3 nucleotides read TGCAGCGTTATAGCCCCCCATAGTGACTACGAGCAGTACTTC.

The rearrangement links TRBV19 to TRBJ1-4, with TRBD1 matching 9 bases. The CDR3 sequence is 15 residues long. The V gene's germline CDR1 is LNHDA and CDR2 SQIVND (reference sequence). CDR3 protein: CGWDRVQATNEKLFF. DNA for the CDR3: TGTGGATGGGACAGGGTACAAGCAACTAATGAAAAACTGTTTTTT.

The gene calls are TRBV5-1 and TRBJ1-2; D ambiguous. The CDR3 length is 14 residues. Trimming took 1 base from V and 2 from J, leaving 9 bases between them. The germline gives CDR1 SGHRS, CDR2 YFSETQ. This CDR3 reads CASSLFMENYGYTF. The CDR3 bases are TGCGCCAGCAGCTTGTTCATGGAGAACTATGGCTACACCTTC.

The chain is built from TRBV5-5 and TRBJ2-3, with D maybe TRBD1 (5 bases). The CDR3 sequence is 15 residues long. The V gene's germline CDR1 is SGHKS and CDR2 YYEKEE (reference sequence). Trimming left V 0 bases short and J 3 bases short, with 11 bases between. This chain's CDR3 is CASSLDGRVTDTQYF. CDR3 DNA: TGTGCCAGCAGCTTGGATGGCAGGGTGACAGATACGCAGTATTTT.

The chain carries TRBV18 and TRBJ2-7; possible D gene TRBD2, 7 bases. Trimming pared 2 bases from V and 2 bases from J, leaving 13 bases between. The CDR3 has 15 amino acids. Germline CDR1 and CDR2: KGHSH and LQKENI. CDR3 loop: CASSPDAGATYEQYF. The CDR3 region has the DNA TGTGCCAGCTCACCAGACGCGGGGGCTACCTACGAGCAGTACTTC.

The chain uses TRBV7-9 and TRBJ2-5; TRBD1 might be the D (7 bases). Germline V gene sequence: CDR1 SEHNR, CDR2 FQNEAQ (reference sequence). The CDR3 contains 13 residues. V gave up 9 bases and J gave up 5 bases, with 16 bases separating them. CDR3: CASQGEERETQYF. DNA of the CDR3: TGTGCCAGTCAGGGGGAGGAGAGGGAGACCCAGTACTTC. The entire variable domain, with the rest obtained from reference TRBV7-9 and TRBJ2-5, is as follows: DTGVSQNPRHKITKRGQNVTFRCDPISEHNRLYWYRQTLGQGPEFLTYFQNEAQLEKSRLLSDRFSAERPKGSFSTLEIQRTEQGDSAMYLCASQGEERETQYFGPGTRLLVL.

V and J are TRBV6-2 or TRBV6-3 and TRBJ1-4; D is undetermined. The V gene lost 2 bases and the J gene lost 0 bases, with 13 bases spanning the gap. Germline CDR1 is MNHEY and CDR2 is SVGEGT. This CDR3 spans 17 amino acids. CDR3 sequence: CASSYAPLLATNEKLFF. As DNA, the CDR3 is TGTGCCAGCAGTTACGCACCCCTCCTAGCAACTAATGAAAAACTGTTTTTT.